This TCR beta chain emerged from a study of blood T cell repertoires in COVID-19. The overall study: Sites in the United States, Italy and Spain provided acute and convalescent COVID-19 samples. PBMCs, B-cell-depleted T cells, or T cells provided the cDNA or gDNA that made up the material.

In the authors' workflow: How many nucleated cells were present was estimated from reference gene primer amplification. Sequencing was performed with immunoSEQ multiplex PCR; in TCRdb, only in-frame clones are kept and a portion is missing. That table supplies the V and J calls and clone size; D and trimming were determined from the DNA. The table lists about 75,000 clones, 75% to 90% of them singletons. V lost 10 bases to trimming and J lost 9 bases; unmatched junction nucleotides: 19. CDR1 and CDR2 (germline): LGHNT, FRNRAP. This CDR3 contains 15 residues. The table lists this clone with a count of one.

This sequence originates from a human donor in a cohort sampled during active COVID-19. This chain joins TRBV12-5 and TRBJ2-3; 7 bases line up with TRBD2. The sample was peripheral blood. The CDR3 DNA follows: TGTGCTATTGCTCCAGCGGGGCGGGATTGTTGGACGCAGTATTTT. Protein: CAIAPAGRDCWTQYF.